Below, one TCR beta chain is given with its context. The data were obtained in a study of molecular identifiers for immune sequencing clone quantification. Bulk libraries came from a prior protocol with listed TCR primers. TCRdb reanalysed the PCR reads using MiXCR and keeps one entry per CDR3 protein. Of under 9,500 distinct CDR3 sequences in the sample, 35% were seen once. V lost 2 bases, J lost 2 bases, and 8 bases stayed unmatched. This CDR3 contains 17 residues. CDR1 and CDR2 (germline): SGHTA, FQGNSA. The sequenced sample was naive CD8+ T cells from blood, with Jurkat cell RNA spiked in. Subset indicated: FACS-sorted CD8+CD4-CCR7+CD45RA+ naive T cells. The chain has TRBV7-2 and TRBJ2-5, with TRBD2 matching 10 bases. The receptor comes from a human donor in good health. Some libraries in this study had Jurkat cell RNA spiked in. The CDR3 coding sequence is TGTGCCAGCAGCTTATATTGGACTAGCGGCCAACAAGAGACCCAGTACTTC. It codes for CASSLYWTSGQQETQYF.